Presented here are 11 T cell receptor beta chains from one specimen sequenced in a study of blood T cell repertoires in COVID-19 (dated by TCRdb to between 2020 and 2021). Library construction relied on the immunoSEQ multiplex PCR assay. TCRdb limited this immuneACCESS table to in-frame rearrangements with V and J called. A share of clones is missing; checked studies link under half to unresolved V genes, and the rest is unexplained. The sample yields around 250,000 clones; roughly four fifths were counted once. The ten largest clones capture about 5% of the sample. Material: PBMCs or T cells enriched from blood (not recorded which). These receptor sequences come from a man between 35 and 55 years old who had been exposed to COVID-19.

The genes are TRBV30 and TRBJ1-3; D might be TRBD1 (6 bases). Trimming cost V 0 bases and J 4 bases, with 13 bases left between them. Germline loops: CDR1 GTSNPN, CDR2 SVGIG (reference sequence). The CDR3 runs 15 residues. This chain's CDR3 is CAWSVRAGAGNTIYF. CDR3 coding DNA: TGTGCCTGGAGTGTACGGGCAGGGGCGGGAAACACCATATATTTT. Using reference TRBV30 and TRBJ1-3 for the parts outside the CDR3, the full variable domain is SQTIHQWPATLVQPVGSPLSLECTVEGTSNPNLYWYRQAAGRGLQLLFYSVGIGQISSEVPQNLSASRPQDRQFILSSKKLLLSDSGFYLCAWSVRAGAGNTIYFGEGSWLTVV.

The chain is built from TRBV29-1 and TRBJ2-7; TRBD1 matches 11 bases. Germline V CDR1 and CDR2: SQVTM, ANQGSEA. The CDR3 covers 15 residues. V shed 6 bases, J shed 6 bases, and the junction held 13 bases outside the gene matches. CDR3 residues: CSVGPGTGGLLEQYF. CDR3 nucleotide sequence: TGCAGCGTAGGACCCGGGACAGGGGGTCTCCTCGAGCAGTACTTC.

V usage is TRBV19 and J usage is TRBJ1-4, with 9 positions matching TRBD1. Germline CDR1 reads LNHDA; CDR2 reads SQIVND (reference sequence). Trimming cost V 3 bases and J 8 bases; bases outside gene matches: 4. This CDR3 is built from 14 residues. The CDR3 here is CASSMGTGREKLFF. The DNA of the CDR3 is TGTGCCAGTAGTATGGGGACAGGGCGGGAAAAACTGTTTTTT.

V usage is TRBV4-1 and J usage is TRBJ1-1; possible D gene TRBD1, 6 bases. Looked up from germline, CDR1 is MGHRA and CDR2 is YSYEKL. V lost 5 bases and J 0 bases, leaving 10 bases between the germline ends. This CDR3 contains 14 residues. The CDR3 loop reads CASSGRTVNTEAFF. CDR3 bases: TGCGCCAGCAGCGGTCGGACAGTGAACACTGAAGCTTTCTTT.

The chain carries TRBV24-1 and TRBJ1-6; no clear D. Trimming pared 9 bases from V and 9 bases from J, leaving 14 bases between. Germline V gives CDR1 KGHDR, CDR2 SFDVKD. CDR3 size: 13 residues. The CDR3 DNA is TGTGCCACCCAGGAGGGTCGGGGTTCACCCCTCCACTTT. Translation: CATQEGRGSPLHF.

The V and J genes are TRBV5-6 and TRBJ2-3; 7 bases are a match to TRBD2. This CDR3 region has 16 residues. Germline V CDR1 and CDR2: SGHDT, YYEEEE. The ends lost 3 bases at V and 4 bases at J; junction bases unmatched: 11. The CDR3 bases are TGTGCCAGCAGCTGGGGGTGGACTAGTGGCGCAGATACGCAGTATTTT. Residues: CASSWGWTSGADTQYF. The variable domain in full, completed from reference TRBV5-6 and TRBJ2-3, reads DAGVTQSPTHLIKTRGQQVTLRCSPKSGHDTVSWYQQALGQGPQFIFQYYEEEERQRGNFPDRFSGHQFPNYSSELNVNALLLGDSALYLCASSWGWTSGADTQYFGPGTRLTVL.

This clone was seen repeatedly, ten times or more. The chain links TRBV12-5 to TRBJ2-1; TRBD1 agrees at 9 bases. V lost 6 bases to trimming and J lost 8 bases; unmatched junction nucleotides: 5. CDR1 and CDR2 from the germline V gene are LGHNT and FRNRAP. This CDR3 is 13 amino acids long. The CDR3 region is CASGGQGRDEQFF. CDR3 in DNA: TGTGCTAGTGGAGGACAGGGGAGGGATGAGCAGTTCTTC.

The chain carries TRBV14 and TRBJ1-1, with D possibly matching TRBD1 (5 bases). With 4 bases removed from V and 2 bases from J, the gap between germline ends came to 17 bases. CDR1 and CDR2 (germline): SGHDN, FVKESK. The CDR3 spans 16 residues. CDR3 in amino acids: CASSLSLGGFNTEAFF. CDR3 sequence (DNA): TGTGCCAGCAGCCTCTCCTTGGGGGGGTTTAACACTGAAGCTTTCTTT.

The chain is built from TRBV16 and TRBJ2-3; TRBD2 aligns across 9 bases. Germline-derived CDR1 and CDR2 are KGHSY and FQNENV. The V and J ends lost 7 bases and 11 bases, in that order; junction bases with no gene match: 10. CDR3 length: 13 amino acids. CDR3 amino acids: CASTTLAGRMQYF. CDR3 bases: TGTGCCAGCACCACCCTAGCGGGGCGTATGCAGTATTTT.

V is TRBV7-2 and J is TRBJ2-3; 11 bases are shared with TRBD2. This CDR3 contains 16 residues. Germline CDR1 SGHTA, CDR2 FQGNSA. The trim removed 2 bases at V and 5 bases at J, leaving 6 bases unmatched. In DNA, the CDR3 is TGTGCCAGCAGCTTAAGCATAGCGGGAGGGCTAGATACGCAGTATTTT. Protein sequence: CASSLSIAGGLDTQYF. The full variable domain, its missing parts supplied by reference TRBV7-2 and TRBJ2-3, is GAGVSQSPSNKVTEKGKDVELRCDPISGHTALYWYRQSLGQGLEFLIYFQGNSAPDKSGLPSDRFSAERTGGSVSTLTIQRTQQEDSAVYLCASSLSIAGGLDTQYFGPGTRLTVL.

The CDR3 DNA reads as TGTGCCAGCAGCTTAGCAACGGGAGGGCCTCGGGAGACCCAGTACTTC. This translates into CASSLATGGPRETQYF. The chain employs TRBV7-4 and TRBJ2-5; 8 positions agree with TRBD2. There are 16 residues in the CDR3. The V and J ends lost 0 bases and 5 bases, in that order; junction bases with no gene match: 8. CDR1 SGHVT and CDR2 SQSDAQ come from the germline V gene.